This entry lists 20 T cell receptor beta chains sequenced from one sample in a study of blood T cell repertoires in COVID-19 (TCRdb year 2020). Library preparation employed the immunoSEQ multiplex PCR assay. This is the immuneACCESS table as TCRdb keeps it, with only in-frame sequences that have V and J called. A part of the clones is gone; compared with another copy, unresolved V genes explain less than half, and the rest is unexplained. This sample lists some 100,000 clones; almost 80% were detected once. The ten largest clones add up to around 15% of the sample. The sequenced sample consisted of peripheral blood. These receptors came from a human donor in a cohort sampled during active COVID-19.

This chain uses TRBV2 with TRBJ1-2; 8 bases align to TRBD1. V was clipped by 4 bases and J by 4 bases; unmatched bases: 8. This CDR3 is 15 amino acids long. The germline gives CDR1 SNHLY, CDR2 FYNNEI. The CDR3 bases are TGTGCCAGCAGTGTGAACAGGGGGTCGGGCTATGGCTACACCTTC. It yields the protein CASSVNRGSGYGYTF.

The chain has TRBV7-6 and TRBJ2-1; 11 bases fit TRBD2. Germline V gene sequence: CDR1 SGHVS, CDR2 FNYEAQ. This CDR3 has 16 amino acids. Trimming removed 1 base from V and 7 bases from J; junction bases left unmatched: 6. The DNA for the CDR3 is TGTGCCAGCAGCTTAGGGGGGCTAGCGGGAGGAAATGAGCAGTTCTTC. Its protein product is CASSLGGLAGGNEQFF.

The chain employs TRBV28 and TRBJ2-7, with 8 positions matching TRBD1. Germline assignment: CDR1 MDHEN and CDR2 SYDVKM. The CDR3 extends over 14 amino acids. V lost 5 bases and J lost 2; bases outside the gene matches: 5. CDR3 bases: TGTGCCAGCAGTCCCCCGACAGGGGCCTACGAGCAGTACTTC. Its protein is CASSPPTGAYEQYF. Together with reference TRBV28 and TRBJ2-7, the CDR3 gives the full variable domain: DVKVTQSSRYLVKRTGEKVFLECVQDMDHENMFWYRQDPGLGLRLIYFSYDVKMKEKGDIPEGYSVSREKKERFSLILESASTNQTSMYLCASSPPTGAYEQYFGPGTRLTVT.

This sequence joins TRBV2 and TRBJ2-1, with a tentative D call TRBD1 (6 bases). V was trimmed by 1 base and J by 4 bases, leaving 14 bases between them. This CDR3 is built from 16 residues. The germline V gene has CDR1 SNHLY and CDR2 FYNNEI. As DNA, the CDR3 is TGTGCCAGCAGTGAAGAATCGAGGGGGATTTACAATGAGCAGTTCTTC. Translation gives CASSEESRGIYNEQFF.

The V gene is TRBV28, the J gene TRBJ2-5, with 13 bases aligning to TRBD2. The V gene's germline CDR1 is MDHEN and CDR2 SYDVKM. The CDR3 is 18 amino acids. With 4 bases clipped from V and 0 bases from J, the junction kept 8 bases outside the gene matches. In DNA, the CDR3 is TGTGCCAGCAGTTCCCGACCGGGACTAGCGGGATACCAAGAGACCCAGTACTTC. Translated, it gives CASSSRPGLAGYQETQYF.

This chain links TRBV29-1 with TRBJ2-1, with D possibly being TRBD2 (5 bases). CDR1 SQVTM and CDR2 ANQGSEA come from the germline V gene. Trimming took 3 bases from V and 6 from J, leaving 15 bases between them. This CDR3 is built from 14 residues. Here the CDR3 DNA reads TGCAGCGTTGACCAGCCTAGCTGGCGCAATGAGCAGTTCTTC. The encoded protein is CSVDQPSWRNEQFF.

J is TRBJ1-4 and V is TRBV19; TRBD1 agrees at 7 bases. CDR1 and CDR2 from the germline V gene are LNHDA and SQIVND (reference sequence). CDR3 length: 14 amino acids. Unmatched junction bases numbered 1, after V lost 6 bases and J lost 0 bases. CDR3 DNA sequence: TGTGCCAGTAGCGGGACAGCAACTAATGAAAAACTGTTTTTT. Translated: CASSGTATNEKLFF.

This CDR3 reads CASSFGGGGNQPQHF. The CDR3, as DNA: TGTGCCAGCAGCTTTGGGGGGGGCGGCAATCAGCCCCAGCATTTT. This rearrangement joins TRBV3-1 (or the pseudogene TRBV3-2) to TRBJ1-5, with D perhaps TRBD1 (6 bases). There are 15 residues in the CDR3. The V gene lost 5 bases and the J gene lost 2 bases, with 13 bases spanning the gap. Germline CDR1 reads LGHDT; CDR2 reads YNNKEL (reference sequence).

The chain employs TRBV2 and TRBJ2-6; 9 nucleotides match TRBD1. The CDR3 covers 15 residues. Germline CDR1 and CDR2: SNHLY and FYNNEI. V lost 7 bases to trimming and J lost 1 base; unmatched junction nucleotides: 2. Written as DNA, the CDR3 is TGTGCCAGCACAGACAGGGGGTCTGGGGCCAACGTCCTGACTTTC. Protein: CASTDRGSGANVLTF.

The chain carries TRBV21-1 and TRBJ2-7; TRBD1 reflects the table's D call only, with no check against the DNA. TRBV21-1 is a recognized pseudogene. The CDR3 is made up of 17 amino acids. CDR3 protein: CASSKALIGGDSYEQYF. CDR3 sequence (DNA): TGTGCCAGCAGCAAAGCGCTTATTGGGGGCGACTCGTACGAGCAGTACTTC.

Regarding this clone: At the DNA level, this CDR3 is encoded by other sequences in the same sample as well. The chain recombines TRBV6-5 with TRBJ2-7; D is unresolved. Germline CDR1 reads MNHEY; CDR2 reads SVGAGI. With 0 bases removed from V and 3 bases from J, the gap between germline ends came to 6 bases. The CDR3 has 13 amino acids. For the CDR3, the DNA is TGTGCCAGCAGTTACTCACGAGTCTACGAGCAGTACTTC. Residues: CASSYSRVYEQYF.

The V gene is TRBV7-3, the J gene TRBJ1-5, with TRBD1 identical over 7 bases. CDR3 length: 15 amino acids. Germline V gene sequence: CDR1 SGHTA, CDR2 FQGTGA. The trim removed 8 bases at V and 3 bases at J, leaving 10 bases unmatched. This CDR3 reads CASLPRDSNNQPQHF. DNA of the CDR3: TGTGCCAGCCTACCCCGGGACAGCAACAATCAGCCCCAGCATTTT.

The gene calls are TRBV18 and TRBJ2-5; a possible D gene is TRBD1 (6 bases). Trimming cost V 2 bases and J 4 bases, with 11 bases left between them. The length of the CDR3 is 14 residues. From germline, CDR1 is KGHSH and CDR2 LQKENI. CDR3 nucleotides: TGTGCCAGCTCACCATCAGGGGAACGAGAGACCCAGTACTTC. Protein product: CASSPSGERETQYF.

The V gene is TRBV6-5, the J gene TRBJ1-4; tentatively, D is TRBD1 (6 bases). The germline V gene encodes CDR1 MNHEY and CDR2 SVGAGI. V was shortened by 2 bases and J by 13 bases, with 14 bases between the two germline ends. The CDR3 spans 13 residues. The CDR3 region has the DNA TGTGCCAGCAGTTACGAGACAGGAGGTAGACTGTTTTTT. Its protein is CASSYETGGRLFF.

The chain has TRBV29-1 and TRBJ1-2; 7 bases are a match to TRBD1. Germline V gives CDR1 SQVTM, CDR2 ANQGSEA. There are 15 residues in the CDR3. V lost 1 base, J lost 4 bases, and 9 bases stayed unmatched. The CDR3 spells CSVEGGDSARYGYTF. In DNA form, the CDR3 reads TGCAGCGTTGAAGGGGGGGACAGCGCCCGCTATGGCTACACCTTC.

V usage is TRBV5-6 and J usage is TRBJ1-1, with TRBD1 matching over 9 bases. The germline gives CDR1 SGHDT, CDR2 YYEEEE. This CDR3 has 16 residues. V gave up 4 bases and J gave up 1 base; unmatched junction bases: 8. The CDR3 here is CASSRRGQGTNTEAFF. CDR3 bases: TGTGCCAGCAGCCGCAGAGGACAGGGGACGAACACTGAAGCTTTCTTT.

This clone was found a few times. The V call is TRBV19, the J call TRBJ2-3; D might be TRBD1 (5 bases). Between the trimmed V and J ends, which lost 3 bases and 2 bases, there was a span of 9 bases. CDR3 length equals 14 residues. Germline V gives CDR1 LNHDA, CDR2 SQIVND (reference sequence). The CDR3: CASSMGPLTDTQYF. CDR3 DNA: TGTGCCAGTAGTATGGGGCCGCTCACAGATACGCAGTATTTT.

V usage is TRBV5-6 and J usage is TRBJ1-3, with TRBD1 matching 8 bases. The CDR3 sequence is 18 residues long. CDR1 and CDR2 (germline): SGHDT, YYEEEE. V was pared by 3 bases and J by 2 bases, with 13 bases of the junction left unmatched. CDR3 amino acids: CASSSPRTGQQAGNTIYF. CDR3 in DNA: TGTGCCAGCAGCTCCCCCCGGACAGGGCAACAGGCTGGAAACACCATATATTTT.

The chain is built from TRBV5-1 and TRBJ2-5, with a tentative D call TRBD2 (5 bases). The CDR3 is made up of 14 amino acids. V lost 2 bases and J 4 bases, leaving 12 bases between the germline ends. Germline CDR1 SGHRS, CDR2 YFSETQ. CDR3 DNA: TGCGCCAGCAGCTTTATAGGACGGGGAGAGACCCAGTACTTC. It translates to CASSFIGRGETQYF.

The rearrangement links TRBV6-6 to TRBJ1-5; D call uncertain. Germline CDR1 and CDR2: MNHNY and SVGAGI (reference sequence). Trimming pared 5 bases from V and 6 bases from J, leaving 14 bases between. This CDR3 comprises 14 residues. The CDR3 loop is CASSPSGVGQPQHF. The CDR3 nucleotides read TGTGCCAGCAGTCCCTCGGGAGTGGGTCAGCCCCAGCATTTT.